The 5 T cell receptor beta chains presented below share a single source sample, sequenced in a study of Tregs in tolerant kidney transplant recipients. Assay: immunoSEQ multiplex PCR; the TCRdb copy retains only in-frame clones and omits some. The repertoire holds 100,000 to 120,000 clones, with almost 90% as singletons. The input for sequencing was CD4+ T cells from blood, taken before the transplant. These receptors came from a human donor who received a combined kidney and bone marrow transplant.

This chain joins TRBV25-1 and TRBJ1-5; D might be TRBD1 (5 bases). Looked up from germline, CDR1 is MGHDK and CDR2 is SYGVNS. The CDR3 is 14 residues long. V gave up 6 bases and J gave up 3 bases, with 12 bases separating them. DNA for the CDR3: TGTGCCAGCAGCGGGGGGGATTTCAATCAGCCCCAGCATTTT. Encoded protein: CASSGGDFNQPQHF.

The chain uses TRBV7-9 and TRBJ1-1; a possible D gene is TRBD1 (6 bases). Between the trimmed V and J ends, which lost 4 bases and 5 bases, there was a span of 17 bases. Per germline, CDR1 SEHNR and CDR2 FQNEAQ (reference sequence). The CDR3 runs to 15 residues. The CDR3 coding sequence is TGTGCCAGCAGCTCAGGCCGGGGGGCGCGGACTGAAGCTTTCTTT. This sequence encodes CASSSGRGARTEAFF.

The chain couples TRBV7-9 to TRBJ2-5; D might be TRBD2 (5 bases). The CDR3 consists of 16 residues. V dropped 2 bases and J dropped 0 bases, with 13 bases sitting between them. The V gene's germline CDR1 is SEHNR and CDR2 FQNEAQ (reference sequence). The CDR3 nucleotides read TGTGCCAGCAGCTTAATGGGAGTAGTCTACCAAGAGACCCAGTACTTC. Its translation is CASSLMGVVYQETQYF.

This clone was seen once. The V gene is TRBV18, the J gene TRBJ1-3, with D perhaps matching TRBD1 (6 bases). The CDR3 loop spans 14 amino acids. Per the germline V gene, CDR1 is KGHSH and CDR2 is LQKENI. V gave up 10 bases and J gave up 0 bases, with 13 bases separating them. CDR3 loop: CANREGGSGNTIYF. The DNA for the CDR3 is TGTGCCAACCGAGAAGGGGGCTCTGGAAACACCATATATTTT.

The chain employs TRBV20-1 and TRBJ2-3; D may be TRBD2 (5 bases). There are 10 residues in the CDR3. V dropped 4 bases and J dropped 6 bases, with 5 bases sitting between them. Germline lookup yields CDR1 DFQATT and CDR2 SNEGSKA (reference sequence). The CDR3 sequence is CSATGDTQYF. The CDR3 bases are TGCAGTGCTACGGGGGATACGCAGTATTTT.